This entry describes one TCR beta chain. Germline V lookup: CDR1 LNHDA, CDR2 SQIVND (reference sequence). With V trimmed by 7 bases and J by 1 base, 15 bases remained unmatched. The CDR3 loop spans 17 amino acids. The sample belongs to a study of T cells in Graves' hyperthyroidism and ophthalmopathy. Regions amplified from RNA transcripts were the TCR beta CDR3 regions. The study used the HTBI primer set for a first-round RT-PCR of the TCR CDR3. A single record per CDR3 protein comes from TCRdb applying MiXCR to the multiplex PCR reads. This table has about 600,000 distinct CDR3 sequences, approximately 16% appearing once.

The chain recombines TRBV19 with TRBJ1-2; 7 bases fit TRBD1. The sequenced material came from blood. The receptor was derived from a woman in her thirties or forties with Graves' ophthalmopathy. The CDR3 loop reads CASTRGTATFLNYGYTF. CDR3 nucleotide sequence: TGTGCCAGTACCCGCGGGACAGCAACCTTTCTTAACTATGGCTACACCTTC. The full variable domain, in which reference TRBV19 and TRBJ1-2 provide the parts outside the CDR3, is DGGITQSPKYLFRKEGQNVTLSCEQNLNHDAMYWYRQDPGQGLRLIYYSQIVNDFQKGDIAEGYSVSREKKESFPLTVTSAQKNPTAFYLCASTRGTATFLNYGYTFGSGTRLTVV.